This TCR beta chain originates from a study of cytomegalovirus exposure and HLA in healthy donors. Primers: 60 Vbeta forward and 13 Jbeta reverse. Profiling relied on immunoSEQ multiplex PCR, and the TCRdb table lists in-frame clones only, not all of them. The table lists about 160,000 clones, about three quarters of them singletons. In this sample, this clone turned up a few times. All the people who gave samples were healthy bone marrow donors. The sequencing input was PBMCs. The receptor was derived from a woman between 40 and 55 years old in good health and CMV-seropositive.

CDR3 nucleotide sequence: TGTGCCAGCATCCCCACTGGGGCCCGCAACAATGAGCAGTTCTTC. Protein: CASIPTGARNNEQFF. The V call is TRBV7-2, the J call TRBJ2-1, with D possibly being TRBD1 (5 bases). V lost 7 bases and J 5 bases, leaving 18 bases between the germline ends. The CDR3 is 15 residues long. From germline, CDR1 is SGHTA and CDR2 FQGNSA. Full variable domain (outside the CDR3, taken from reference TRBV7-2 and TRBJ2-1): GAGVSQSPSNKVTEKGKDVELRCDPISGHTALYWYRQSLGQGLEFLIYFQGNSAPDKSGLPSDRFSAERTGGSVSTLTIQRTQQEDSAVYLCASIPTGARNNEQFFGPGTRLTVL.